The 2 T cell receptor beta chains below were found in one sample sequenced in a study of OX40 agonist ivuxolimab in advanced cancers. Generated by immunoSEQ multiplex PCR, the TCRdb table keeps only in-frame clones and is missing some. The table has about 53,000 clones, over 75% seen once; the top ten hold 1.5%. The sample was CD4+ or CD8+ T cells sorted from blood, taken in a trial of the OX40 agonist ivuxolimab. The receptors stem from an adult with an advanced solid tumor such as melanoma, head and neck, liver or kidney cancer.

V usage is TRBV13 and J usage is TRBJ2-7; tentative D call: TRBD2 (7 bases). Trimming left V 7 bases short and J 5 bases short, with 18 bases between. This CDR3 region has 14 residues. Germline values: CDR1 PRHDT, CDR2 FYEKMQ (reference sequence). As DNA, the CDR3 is TGTGCCAGCACCCCCGGGTGGGGGGGGCACGAGCAGTACTTC. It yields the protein CASTPGWGGHEQYF.

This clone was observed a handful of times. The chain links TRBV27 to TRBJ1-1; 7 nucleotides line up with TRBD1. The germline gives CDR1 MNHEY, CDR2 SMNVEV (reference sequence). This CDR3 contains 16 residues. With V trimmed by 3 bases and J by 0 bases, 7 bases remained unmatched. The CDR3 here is CASSLAGTAMNTEAFF. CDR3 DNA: TGTGCCAGCAGTTTGGCCGGGACAGCCATGAACACTGAAGCTTTCTTT.